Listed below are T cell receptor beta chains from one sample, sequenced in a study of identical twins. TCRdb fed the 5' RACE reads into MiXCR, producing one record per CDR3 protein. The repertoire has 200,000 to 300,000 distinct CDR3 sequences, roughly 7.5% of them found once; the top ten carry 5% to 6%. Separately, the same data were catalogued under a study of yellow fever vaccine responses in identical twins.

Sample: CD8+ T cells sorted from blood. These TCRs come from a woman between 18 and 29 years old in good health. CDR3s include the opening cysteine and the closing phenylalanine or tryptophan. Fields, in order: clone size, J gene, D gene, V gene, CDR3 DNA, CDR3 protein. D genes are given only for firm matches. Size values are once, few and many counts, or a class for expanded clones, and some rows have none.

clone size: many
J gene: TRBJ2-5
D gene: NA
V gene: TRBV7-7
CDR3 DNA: TGTGCCAGCAGCCCCGACAGTGGGGGATACAACACAGAGACCCAGTACTTC
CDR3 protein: CASSPDSGGYNTETQYF

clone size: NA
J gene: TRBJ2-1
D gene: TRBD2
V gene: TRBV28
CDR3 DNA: TGTTCCAGCAAAGAGGGAGGGCTTTACAATGAGCAGTTCTTC
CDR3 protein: CSSKEGGLYNEQFF

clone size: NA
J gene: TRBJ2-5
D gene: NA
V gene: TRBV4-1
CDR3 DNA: TGCGCCAGCAGCCTAAAATACGGGGAAGTGACCCAGTACTTC
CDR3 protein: CASSLKYGEVTQYF

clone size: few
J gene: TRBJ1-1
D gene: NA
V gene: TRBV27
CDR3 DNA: TGTGCCAGCAGTTTAAGGTATGACACTGAAGCTTTCTTT
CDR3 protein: CASSLRYDTEAFF

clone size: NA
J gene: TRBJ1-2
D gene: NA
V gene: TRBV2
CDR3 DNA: TGTGCCAGCAGTGAGTCCTATGGCTACACCTTC
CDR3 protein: CASSESYGYTF

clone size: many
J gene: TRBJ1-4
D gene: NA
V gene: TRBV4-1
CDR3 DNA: TGCGCCAGCAGCCAAGGGGTAGTTAATGAAAAACTGTTTTTT
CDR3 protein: CASSQGVVNEKLFF

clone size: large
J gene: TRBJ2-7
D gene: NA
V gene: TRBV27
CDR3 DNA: TGTGCCAGCAGCCCTACTCCTGGCTACGAGCAGTACTTC
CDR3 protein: CASSPTPGYEQYF

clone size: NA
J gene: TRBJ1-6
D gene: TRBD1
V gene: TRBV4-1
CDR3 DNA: TGCGCCAGCAGCCCAGGACCGGGACAGGGGGAATATAATTCACCCCTCCACTTT
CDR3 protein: CASSPGPGQGEYNSPLHF

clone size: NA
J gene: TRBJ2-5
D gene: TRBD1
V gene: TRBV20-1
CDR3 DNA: TGCAGTGCTAGAGTTAGGGACAGCCAAGAGACCCAGTACTTC
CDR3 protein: CSARVRDSQETQYF

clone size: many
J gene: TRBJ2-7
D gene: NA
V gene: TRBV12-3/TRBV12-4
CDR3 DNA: TGTGCCAGCAGTTTAGACAGGGGAGGTTACGAGCAGTACTTC
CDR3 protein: CASSLDRGGYEQYF

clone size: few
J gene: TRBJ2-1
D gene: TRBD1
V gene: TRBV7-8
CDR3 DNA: TGTGCCAGCAGCTTAGCGACGGGACAGGGGGTCAATGAGCAGTTCTTC
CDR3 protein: CASSLATGQGVNEQFF

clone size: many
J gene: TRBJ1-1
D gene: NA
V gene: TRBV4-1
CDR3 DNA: TGCGCCAGCAGCCAAGTTAGGCACGTGGTTGAAGCTTTCTTT
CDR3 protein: CASSQVRHVVEAFF

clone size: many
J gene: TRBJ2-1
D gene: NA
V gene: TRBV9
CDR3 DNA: TGTGCCAGCAGCGTAGGTGGCGGGGCTAACAATGAGCAGTTCTTC
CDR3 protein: CASSVGGGANNEQFF

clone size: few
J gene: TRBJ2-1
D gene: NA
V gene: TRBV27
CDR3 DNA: TGTGCCAGCAGTCGGGGGCGGGGCGATGAGCAGTTCTTC
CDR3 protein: CASSRGRGDEQFF

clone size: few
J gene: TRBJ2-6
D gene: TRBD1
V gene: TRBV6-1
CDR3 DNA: TGTGCCAGCAGTGATCTAGGGGGCAGTGGGGCCAACGTCCTGACTTTC
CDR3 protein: CASSDLGGSGANVLTF

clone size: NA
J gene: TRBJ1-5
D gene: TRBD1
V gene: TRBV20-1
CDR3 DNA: TGCAGTGCTAGGGGACGACAGGGGACGGGTAATCAGCCCCAGCATTTT
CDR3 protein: CSARGRQGTGNQPQHF

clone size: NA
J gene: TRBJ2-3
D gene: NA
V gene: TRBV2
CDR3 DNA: TGTGCCTGTACTAGCTCCTCTTCGGCGGATACGCAGTATTTT
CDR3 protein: CACTSSSSADTQYF

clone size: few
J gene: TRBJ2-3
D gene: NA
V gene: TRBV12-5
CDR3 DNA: TGTGCTAGTGGTCCCTCATTAAATACGCAGTATTTT
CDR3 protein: CASGPSLNTQYF

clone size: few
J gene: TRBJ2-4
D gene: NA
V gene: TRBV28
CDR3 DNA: TGTGCCAGCAGTCCATGGACCGGACGAAACATTCAGTACTTC
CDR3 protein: CASSPWTGRNIQYF

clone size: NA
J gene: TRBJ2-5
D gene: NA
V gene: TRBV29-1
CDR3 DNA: TGCAGCGTTGAGTATGGGAGTAGGCCGGAGACCCAGTACTTC
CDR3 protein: CSVEYGSRPETQYF

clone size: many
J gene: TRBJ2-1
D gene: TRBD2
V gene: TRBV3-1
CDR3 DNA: TGTGCCAGCAGCCAAGATCGAGACTACCGGGGGGATGAGCAGTTCTTC
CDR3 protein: CASSQDRDYRGDEQFF

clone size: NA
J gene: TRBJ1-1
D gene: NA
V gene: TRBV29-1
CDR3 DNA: TGCAGCGTTGAAGTTGGAACTTACACTGAAGCTTTCTTT
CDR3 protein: CSVEVGTYTEAFF

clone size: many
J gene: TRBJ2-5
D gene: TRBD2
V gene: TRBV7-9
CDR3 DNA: TGTGCCAGCAGCTTTAGCGGGAGTGGAGAGACCCAGTACTTC
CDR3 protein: CASSFSGSGETQYF

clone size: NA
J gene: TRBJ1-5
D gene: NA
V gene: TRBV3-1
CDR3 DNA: TGTGCCAGCAGCCAACTACTAAATCAGCCCCAGCATTTT
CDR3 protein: CASSQLLNQPQHF

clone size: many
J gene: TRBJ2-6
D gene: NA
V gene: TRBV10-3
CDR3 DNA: TGTGCCATCAGTGACGTAGACAGTTCCTCTGGGGCCAACGTCCTGACTTTC
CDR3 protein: CAISDVDSSSGANVLTF

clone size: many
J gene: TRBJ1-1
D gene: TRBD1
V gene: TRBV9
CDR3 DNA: TGTGCCAGCAGCGTAGAGGTCGGGCAGGGGGTGAACACTGAAGCTTTCTTT
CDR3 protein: CASSVEVGQGVNTEAFF